This T cell receptor beta chain was retrieved from a study of beta chain features in type 1 diabetes. CDR1 and CDR2 from the germline V gene are LNHDA and SQIVND (reference sequence). CDR3 size: 15 residues. Trimming cost V 3 bases and J 4 bases; bases outside gene matches: 6. Heparinised blood was drawn once per donor, averaging around 120 mL. Sorting based on CD45RO/CCR7/CD25/CD127/CD95/CD27 separated CD4+ naive, central memory, regulatory and stem cell-like memory cells. Details on this clone: The antigen remains unidentified.

The isolated RNA, all of it, was reverse transcribed, so expressed TCRB transcripts were what got sequenced. Libraries were prepared by immunoSEQ multiplex PCR; TCRdb keeps only in-frame clonotypes and omits some of them. This table holds 310,000 or so clones, approximately 15% found once. Whole-study findings and limits: All four CD4+ subsets from Type 1 diabetes patients carried moderately but significantly shorter TCRB CDR3s. The naive, central memory and Treg TCRB repertoires looked more alike in patients than they did in healthy donors.

Sequences were obtained from naive CD4+ T cells from blood. The rearrangement links TRBV19 to TRBJ1-2; 9 nucleotides match TRBD1. The receptor comes from a man aged 18 to 30 with type 1 diabetes. CDR3 nucleotide sequence: TGTGCCAGTAGTATCCGGGACAGGGAATCCTATGGCTACACCTTC. Amino acid sequence: CASSIRDRESYGYTF.